This TCR beta chain was sequenced for a study of blood T cell repertoires in COVID-19. The wider study: T cells, B-cell-depleted T cells, or PBMCs provided the cDNA or gDNA that served as material.

Some clones are missing from TCRdb's copy, which holds only in-frame ones; the method was immunoSEQ multiplex PCR. The profile covers about 64,000 clones, with roughly 78% appearing a single time and 14% taken by the ten largest. Per the germline V gene, CDR1 is SNHLY and CDR2 is FYNNEI. The CDR3 has 15 residues. V lost 8 bases, J lost 7 bases, and 7 bases stayed unmatched. The sequence came from a man in his 60s with COVID-19, enrolled during active disease. The chain joins TRBV2 to TRBJ2-1, with TRBD2 matching 14 bases. Sequencing input: peripheral blood. The chain's CDR3 is CASSGLAGVTNEQFF. CDR3 DNA sequence: TGTGCCAGCTCGGGACTAGCGGGAGTGACGAATGAGCAGTTCTTC.